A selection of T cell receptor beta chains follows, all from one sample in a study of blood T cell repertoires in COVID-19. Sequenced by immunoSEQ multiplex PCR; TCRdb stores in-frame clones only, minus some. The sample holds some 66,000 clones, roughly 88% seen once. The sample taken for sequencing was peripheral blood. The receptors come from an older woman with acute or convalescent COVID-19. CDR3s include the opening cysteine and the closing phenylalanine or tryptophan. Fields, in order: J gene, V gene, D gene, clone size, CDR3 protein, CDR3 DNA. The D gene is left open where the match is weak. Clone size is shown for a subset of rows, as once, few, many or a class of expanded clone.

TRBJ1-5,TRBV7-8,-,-,CASSFTVGNQPQHF,TGTGCCAGCAGCTTTACAGTGGGCAATCAGCCCCAGCATTTT
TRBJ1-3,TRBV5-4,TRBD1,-,CASSEGQSSGNTIYF,TGTGCCAGCAGCGAGGGACAGAGCTCTGGAAACACCATATATTTT
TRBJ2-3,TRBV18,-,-,CASSPSFRDTSTDTQYF,TGTGCCAGCTCACCGTCCTTTCGGGACACCAGCACAGATACGCAGTATTTT
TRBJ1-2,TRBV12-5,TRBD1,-,CASGIRQGVTANGYTF,TGTGCTAGTGGTATACGACAGGGGGTAACAGCTAATGGCTACACCTTC
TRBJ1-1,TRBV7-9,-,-,CASSFGGARNTEAFF,TGTGCCAGCAGCTTTGGGGGGGCGCGTAACACTGAAGCTTTCTTT
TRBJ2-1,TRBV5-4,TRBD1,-,CASSRRGQGAREQFF,TGTGCCAGCAGCCGGAGGGGGCAGGGGGCACGGGAGCAGTTCTTC
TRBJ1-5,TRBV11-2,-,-,CASSSWQNQPQHF,TGTGCCAGCAGCTCTTGGCAGAATCAGCCCCAGCATTTT
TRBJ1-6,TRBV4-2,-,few,CASRSDSDRLTSPLHF,TGTGCCAGCAGATCCGACTCCGACAGGCTAACTTCACCCCTCCACTTT
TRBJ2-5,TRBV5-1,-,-,CASSLAGRIQETQYF,TGCGCCAGCAGCTTGGCAGGGCGGATCCAAGAGACCCAGTACTTC
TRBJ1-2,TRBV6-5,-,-,CASSPDFPLGYTF,TGTGCCAGCAGCCCGGACTTTCCATTGGGCTACACCTTC
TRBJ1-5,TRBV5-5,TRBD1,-,CASSAVDRDNQPQHF,TGTGCCAGCAGCGCCGTGGACAGGGATAATCAGCCCCAGCATTTT
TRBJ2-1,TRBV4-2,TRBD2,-,CASMRRENNEQFF,TGTGCCAGCATGCGGCGGGAGAACAATGAGCAGTTCTTC
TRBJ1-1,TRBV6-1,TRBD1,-,CASSEWGTANTEAFF,TGTGCCAGCAGTGAATGGGGGACAGCAAACACTGAAGCTTTCTTT
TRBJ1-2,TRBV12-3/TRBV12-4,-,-,CASSLLAGYGYTF,TGTGCCAGCAGTTTATTGGCAGGCTATGGCTACACCTTC
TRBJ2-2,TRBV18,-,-,CASSPPVGRGGELFF,TGTGCCAGCTCACCACCGGTGGGGAGAGGCGGGGAGCTGTTTTTT
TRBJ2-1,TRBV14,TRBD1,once,CASSQDRRQGVHEQFF,TGTGCCAGCAGCCAAGATCGGAGACAGGGGGTACATGAGCAGTTCTTC
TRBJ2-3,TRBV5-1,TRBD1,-,CASSEKAGGSTDTQYF,TGCGCCAGCAGCGAAAAGGCAGGGGGCAGCACAGATACGCAGTATTTT
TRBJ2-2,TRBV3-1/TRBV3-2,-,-,CASSPRRGGELFF,TGTGCCAGCAGCCCCCGTAGAGGCGGGGAGCTGTTTTTT
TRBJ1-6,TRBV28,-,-,CASTWGRADSPLHF,TGTGCCAGCACCTGGGGCAGGGCTGATTCACCCCTCCACTTT
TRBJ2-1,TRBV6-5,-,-,CASRRDGVNNEQFF,TGTGCCAGCAGGCGGGACGGAGTAAACAATGAGCAGTTCTTC
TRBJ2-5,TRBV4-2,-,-,CASSQAALGAQYF,TGTGCCAGCAGCCAAGCCGCTCTAGGGGCCCAGTACTTC
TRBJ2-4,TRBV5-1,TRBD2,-,CASSHVTSGSPKNIQYF,TGCGCCAGCAGCCATGTAACTAGCGGGAGCCCCAAAAACATTCAGTACTTC